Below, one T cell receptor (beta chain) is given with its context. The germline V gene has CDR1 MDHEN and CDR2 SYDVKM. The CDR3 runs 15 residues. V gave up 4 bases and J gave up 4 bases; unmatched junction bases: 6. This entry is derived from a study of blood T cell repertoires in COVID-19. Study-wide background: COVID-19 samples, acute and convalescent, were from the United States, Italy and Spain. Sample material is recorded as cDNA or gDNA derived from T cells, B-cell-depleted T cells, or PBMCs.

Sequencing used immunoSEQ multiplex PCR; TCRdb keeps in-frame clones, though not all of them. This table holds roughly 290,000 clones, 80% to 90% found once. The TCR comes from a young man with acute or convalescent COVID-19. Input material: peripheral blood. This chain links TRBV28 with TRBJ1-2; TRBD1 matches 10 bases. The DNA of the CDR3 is TGTGCCAGCAGTTCGGGGACAGGGGCGACCTATGGCTACACCTTC. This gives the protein CASSSGTGATYGYTF.